The clone carrying this T cell receptor beta chain has a handful of counts. No antigen is known for it. CDR3 size: 13 residues. CDR1 is SQVTM and CDR2 is ANQGSEA in the germline V gene. V was cut by 5 bases and J by 9 bases, with 19 bases left in between. Each sample gave at least 6.5 million isolated PBMCs. Each sample yielded at least 5 micrograms of PBMC total RNA. This sample was included in a study of blood T cells in healthy people across ages. General study findings and limits: Naive T cell percentage showed a strong correlation with the diversity of TCR beta.

Primers used in a second PCR of about 6 to 11 cycles were a sample-barcoded 5' primer and a J-beta primer mix. Each CDR3 protein gets one entry after TCRdb re-called the 5' RACE reads with MiXCR. The table shows 700,000 to 850,000 distinct CDR3 sequences, with approximately 53% occurring only once. V and J are TRBV29-1 and TRBJ1-2, with D perhaps TRBD1 (6 bases). The receptor was isolated from a man older than 75 in good health. The material sequenced was blood. The CDR3: CSVTTYQTGSYTF. CDR3 nucleotides: TGCAGCGTTACCACCTACCAAACAGGGAGCTACACCTTC.